There are many counts of the clone carrying this T cell receptor (beta chain). Its antigen is unknown. With the read ending 3 residues before the CDR3 end, the germline J gene is used to fill in that end. The germline CDR1 and CDR2 sequences are SGHTA and FQGTGA. Trimming cost V 4 bases and J 3 bases; bases outside gene matches: 4. This CDR3 contains 15 residues. Patients and controls were mostly of Caucasian heritage. These data come from a study of T cell clonality in common variable immunodeficiency. The table came from immunoSEQ multiplex PCR; TCRdb's copy has only in-frame clones and leaves some out. Observed in the sample are approximately 45,000 clones, none of them singletons. Findings of the study overall: CVID subjects shared fewer TCRbeta clones than healthy controls did.

The sample comprised peripheral blood mononuclear cells. The V gene is TRBV7-3, the J gene TRBJ2-3, with 10 nucleotides matching TRBD2. The clonotype comes from a person aged 18 to 75 in good health. The covered CDR3 bases are TGTGCCAGCAGCTCTAGCGGGGGAAGTACAGATACG. Its translation: CASSSSGGSTDT. The entire CDR3 reads CASSSSGGSTDTQYF.